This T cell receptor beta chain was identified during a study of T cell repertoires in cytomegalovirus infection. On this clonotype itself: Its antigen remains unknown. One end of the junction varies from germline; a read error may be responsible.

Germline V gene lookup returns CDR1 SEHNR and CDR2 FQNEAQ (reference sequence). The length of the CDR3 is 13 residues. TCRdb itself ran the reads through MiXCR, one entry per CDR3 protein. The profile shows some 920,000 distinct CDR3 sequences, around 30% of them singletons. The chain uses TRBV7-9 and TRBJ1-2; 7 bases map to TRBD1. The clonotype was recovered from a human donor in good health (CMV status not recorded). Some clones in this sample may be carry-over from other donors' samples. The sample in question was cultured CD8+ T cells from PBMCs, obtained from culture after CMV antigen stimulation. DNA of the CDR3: TGTGCCAACAGCTTAGCAGGGGGCTATGGCTACACCTTC. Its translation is CANSLAGGYGYTF. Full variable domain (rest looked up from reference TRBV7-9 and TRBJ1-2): DTGVSQNPRHKITKRGQNVTFRCDPISEHNRLYWYRQTLGQGPEFLTYFQNEAQLEKSRLLSDRFSAERPKGSFSTLEIQRTEQGDSAMYLCANSLAGGYGYTFGSGTRLTVV.